Below are 21 T cell receptor beta chains sequenced from a single sample in a study of blood T cells in healthy people across ages (dated by TCRdb to between 2015 and 2017). The library was built by means of 5' RACE. The sample was run on an Illumina HiSeq 2500. A second PCR of about 6 to 12 cycles was run with a J-beta primer mix and a sample-barcoded 5' primer. The public sequencing data were trimmed at Q25 with fastp and processed into clonotypes with MiXCR by TCRdb, which kept only in-frame beta chains. Rows with a matching CDR3 protein are joined into one entry that keeps the most common DNA and genes. The sample data list fewer than 800,000 distinct CDR3 sequences, and approximately 31% of these were observed just once. The ten largest clones add up to roughly 15% of the sample. The sample taken for sequencing was blood. The receptor source for this set is a woman of 80 years or more in good health. Donor details come from another sample of the same person, matched by shared clones.

The V and J genes are TRBV10-3 and TRBJ2-3; TRBD2 agrees at 7 bases. The CDR3 has 17 amino acids. Germline V CDR1 and CDR2: ENHRY, SYGVKD. V lost 4 bases and J lost 0; bases outside the gene matches: 10. Here the CDR3 DNA reads TGTGCCATCAGTGGGGGGGGTAAGCGGGGAAGCACAGATACGCAGTATTTT. This translates into CAISGGGKRGSTDTQYF.

This rearrangement joins TRBV12-3 or TRBV12-4 to TRBJ2-7, with 8 bases identical to TRBD1. V dropped 5 bases and J dropped 0; count of bases not matched to a gene: 6. CDR3 length equals 15 residues. The CDR3 nucleotides read TGTGCCAGCAGTCAGACAGGGGCTAGCTCCTACGAGCAGTACTTC. Translation gives CASSQTGASSYEQYF.

This clonotype was picked up a small number of times. This chain uses TRBV20-1 with TRBJ2-5, with D perhaps matching TRBD1 (6 bases). Trimming removed 6 bases from V and 1 base from J, with 9 bases in between. The CDR3 contains 12 residues. Germline assignment: CDR1 DFQATT and CDR2 SNEGSKA (reference sequence). Here the CDR3 reads CSARDIQETQYF. CDR3 coding DNA: TGCAGTGCAAGGGACATCCAAGAGACCCAGTACTTC.

Remarks on this clonotype: This may arise from a read error, as a much more abundant clone is one base away. V and J are TRBV7-2 and TRBJ1-1; the D is unclear. V was clipped by 0 bases and J by 9 bases, with 17 bases between them. In germline, CDR1 is SGHTA, CDR2 FQGNSA. This CDR3 has 15 amino acids. The CDR3 nucleotides are TGTGCCAGCAGCTTAGCGTCATTCTCTGGAACTAAAGCTTTCTTT. It is translated as CASSLASFSGTKAFF.

The rearrangement uses TRBV4-1 and TRBJ1-1; tentatively, D is TRBD1 (5 bases). V lost 0 bases to trimming and J lost 1 base, with 18 bases between them. The CDR3 is 18 residues long. The germline gives CDR1 MGHRA, CDR2 YSYEKL. CDR3 sequence reads: CASSQERAGSARNTEAFF. The CDR3 region has the DNA TGCGCCAGCAGCCAAGAGCGGGCAGGGAGTGCAAGGAACACTGAAGCTTTCTTT.

This clonotype has only one observation. The chain joins TRBV5-6 to TRBJ2-4; a possible D gene is TRBD2 (7 bases). The CDR3 totals 15 residues. With 4 bases removed from V and 6 bases from J, the gap between germline ends came to 17 bases. The germline CDR1 and CDR2 sequences are SGHDT and YYEEEE. CDR3: CASSPTGGLTNIQYF. The CDR3 region has the DNA TGTGCCAGCAGCCCTACGGGGGGCCTTACAAACATTCAGTACTTC.

The chain links TRBV5-1 to TRBJ2-6, with D perhaps TRBD1 (5 bases). The CDR3 length is 16 residues. V lost 0 bases and J 4 bases, leaving 11 bases between the germline ends. Germline assignment: CDR1 SGHRS and CDR2 YFSETQ. CDR3 protein: CASSLEAGYGANVLTF. In DNA, the CDR3 is TGCGCCAGCAGCTTGGAGGCAGGGTACGGGGCCAACGTCCTGACTTTC.

This clonotype was seen many times. The chain recombines TRBV11-2 with TRBJ2-5, with 9 bases that match TRBD1. The J call may be faulty, since TRBJ2-7 better matches the DNA end. CDR3 length: 14 amino acids. The germline CDR1 and CDR2 sequences are SGHAT and FQNNGV. The CDR3 is CASSLVLTGGEQYF. The CDR3 region has the DNA TGTGCCAGCAGCTTAGTTTTGACAGGGGGCGAGCAGTACTTC.

This clonotype occurred a few times. The gene calls are TRBV18 and TRBJ1-3; 8 bases are a match to TRBD1. J gave up 7 bases and V 3 bases, and 8 bases lay outside the gene matches. Germline CDR1 and CDR2: KGHSH and LQKENI. CDR3 length: 15 amino acids. The CDR3 DNA reads TGTGCCAGCTCACCCCAGACAGGGGCCTCGAACACCATATATTTT. Protein sequence: CASSPQTGASNTIYF.

V usage is TRBV7-2 and J usage is TRBJ2-1; 9 bases are a match to TRBD2. CDR1 and CDR2 (germline): SGHTA, FQGNSA. V lost 8 bases to trimming and J lost 7 bases; unmatched junction nucleotides: 9. The CDR3 has 14 amino acids. As DNA, the CDR3 is TGTGCCAGCTCTAAGAGCGGGGGGACGAATGAGCAGTTCTTC. Protein: CASSKSGGTNEQFF.

This clonotype has ten or more counts. CDR3 loop: CASSSHPFEQYF. The CDR3 region has the DNA TGTGCCAGCAGCTCCCATCCTTTTGAGCAGTACTTC. V gene TRBV11-3 combines with J gene TRBJ2-7; no definite D call. The CDR3 has 12 amino acids. Germline CDR1 reads SGHNT; CDR2 reads YENEEA. V lost 4 bases and J lost 7, with 11 bases in between.

Many counts were recorded for this clonotype. The chain links TRBV7-9 to TRBJ2-1; maybe TRBD1 (6 bases). Germline V CDR1 and CDR2: SEHNR, FQNEAQ (reference sequence). With 5 bases removed from V and 6 bases from J, the gap between germline ends came to 11 bases. There are 13 residues in the CDR3. The CDR3 nucleotides read TGTGCCAGCAGCGACATCAGGGGCAATGAGCAGTTCTTC. Its translation: CASSDIRGNEQFF.

The V call is TRBV9, the J call TRBJ2-3, with D perhaps TRBD2 (7 bases). The V and J ends lost 4 bases and 3 bases respectively, with 15 bases between them. The CDR3 contains 15 residues. Germline CDR1 SGDLS, CDR2 YYNGEE. The CDR3 is CASSSTKGGTDTQYF. CDR3 bases: TGTGCCAGCAGCTCCACCAAGGGGGGGACAGATACGCAGTATTTT.

This clonotype was detected many times. V is TRBV10-3 and J is TRBJ1-6; 10 nucleotides align to TRBD1. J lost 7 bases, V lost 11 bases, and 8 bases had no gene match. The CDR3 is 14 amino acids. Per germline, CDR1 ENHRY and CDR2 SYGVKD. The CDR3: CAAQGGQGNSPLHF. CDR3 nucleotide sequence: TGTGCCGCCCAAGGGGGACAGGGGAATTCACCCCTCCACTTT.

This rearrangement joins TRBV6-6 to TRBJ1-4; D uncertain. The V gene's germline CDR1 is MNHNY and CDR2 SVGAGI (reference sequence). V was shortened by 6 bases and J by 8 bases, with 19 bases between the two germline ends. This CDR3 spans 15 amino acids. The CDR3 DNA reads as TGTGCCAGCAGCGATAGACGGGGAGGAAGGGAAAAACTGTTTTTT. Its translation: CASSDRRGGREKLFF.

This clonotype was seen a handful of times. CDR3 protein: CASSGVGSRDSPLHF. For the CDR3, the DNA is TGTGCCAGCAGCGGAGTGGGCAGCCGAGATTCACCCCTCCACTTT. The chain carries TRBV9 and TRBJ1-6; D not resolved. Trimming stripped 3 bases from V and 8 bases from J, with 15 bases between. Germline V gene sequence: CDR1 SGDLS, CDR2 YYNGEE. This CDR3 spans 15 amino acids. Combining the CDR3 with reference TRBV9 and TRBJ1-6 gives the whole variable domain DSGVTQTPKHLITATGQRVTLRCSPRSGDLSVYWYQQSLDQGLQFLIQYYNGEERAKGNILERFSAQQFPDLHSELNLSSLELGDSALYFCASSGVGSRDSPLHFGNGTRLTVT.

This chain joins TRBV10-3 and TRBJ1-1; perhaps TRBD1 as D (5 bases). V was clipped by 4 bases and J by 1 base, with 13 bases between them. The germline V gene has CDR1 ENHRY and CDR2 SYGVKD. This CDR3 has 15 amino acids. The CDR3 loop is CAISGGSTGNTEAFF. The CDR3 DNA is TGTGCCATCAGTGGGGGTAGTACAGGGAACACTGAAGCTTTCTTT.

The chain links TRBV18 to TRBJ2-6, with 7 bases matching TRBD1. This CDR3 has 18 amino acids. Trimming at V came to 3 bases and at J to 1 base, leaving 9 bases not matched to a gene. From germline, CDR1 is KGHSH and CDR2 LQKENI. The CDR3 coding sequence is TGTGCCAGCTCACCGGTTAGGGACAGAGTATCTGGGGCCAACGTCCTGACTTTC. Translating it yields CASSPVRDRVSGANVLTF.

This chain uses TRBV6-1 with TRBJ1-1, with D tentatively TRBD1 (5 bases). The CDR3 has 15 residues. CDR1 and CDR2 (germline): MNHNS, SASEGT. V was pared by 3 bases and J by 0 bases, with 11 bases between. CDR3 nucleotide sequence: TGTGCCAGCAGTGACAGGGCCCGCATGAACACTGAAGCTTTCTTT. Translated, it gives CASSDRARMNTEAFF.

This clonotype was picked up many times. The rearrangement uses TRBV7-2 and TRBJ1-2, with 7 positions matching TRBD1. CDR1 SGHTA and CDR2 FQGNSA come from the germline V gene. The CDR3 is 16 amino acids. The trim removed 3 bases at V and 3 bases at J, leaving 10 bases unmatched. This CDR3 reads CASSLDLGRGYYGYTF. As DNA, the CDR3 is TGTGCCAGCAGCTTGGACCTGGGCAGGGGGTACTATGGCTACACCTTC.

This chain uses TRBV5-1 with TRBJ2-7, with D perhaps assigned TRBD1 or TRBD2 (6 bases each). The ends were cut back, 3 bases at V and 3 bases at J, with 16 bases in the middle. Looked up from germline, CDR1 is SGHRS and CDR2 is YFSETQ. The CDR3 covers 15 residues. CDR3 residues: CASSSGAGSHYEQYF. Written as DNA, the CDR3 is TGCGCCAGCAGCTCGGGGGCGGGATCCCACTACGAGCAGTACTTC.